Listed below are T cell receptor beta chains from one sample, sequenced in a study of cytomegalovirus exposure and HLA in healthy donors. The data were produced by immunoSEQ multiplex PCR, yet TCRdb's version contains in-frame clones alone and is incomplete. The table lists 45,000 to 70,000 clones, 80% to 85% of them singletons, with roughly 1.4% in the top ten. Sequenced: PBMCs. Receptors were obtained from a young man in good health and CMV-seronegative. The CDR3 runs from the conserved cysteine through the conserved F or W. Each record gives: J gene, clone size, D gene, V gene, CDR3 DNA, CDR3 protein. A D gene is named only where the DNA matches it firmly. Clone size appears in some rows only: once, few, many, or a class for an expanded clone.

j_gene: TRBJ1-1; abundance: .; d_gene: .; v_gene: TRBV6-1; CDR3nt: TGTGCCAGCAGTAGGGTTGCGGGGAGCACTGAAGCTTTCTTT; CDR3aa: CASSRVAGSTEAFF
j_gene: TRBJ2-2; abundance: .; d_gene: TRBD2; v_gene: TRBV5-8; CDR3nt: TGTGCCAGCAGCTTCCCAAGCGGGGGGAAAAGGGAGCTGTTTTTT; CDR3aa: CASSFPSGGKRELFF
j_gene: TRBJ1-5; abundance: .; d_gene: TRBD1; v_gene: TRBV6-6; CDR3nt: TGTGCCAGCAACCGGGACAGGGCTGATGGGAATCAGCCCCAGCATTTT; CDR3aa: CASNRDRADGNQPQHF
j_gene: TRBJ1-1; abundance: few; d_gene: TRBD1; v_gene: TRBV6-5; CDR3nt: TGTGCCAGCAGTCAGGGACAGGGGGCCCCTGAAGCTTTCTTT; CDR3aa: CASSQGQGAPEAFF
j_gene: TRBJ1-3; abundance: .; d_gene: .; v_gene: TRBV9; CDR3nt: TGTGCCAGCAGCCCTTCAAGGACAAGCTCTGGAAACACCATATATTTT; CDR3aa: CASSPSRTSSGNTIYF
j_gene: TRBJ1-3; abundance: .; d_gene: TRBD1; v_gene: TRBV5-1; CDR3nt: TGCGCCAGCAGCTTGGAGCCAGACAGGGGAGGTGGAAACACCATATATTTT; CDR3aa: CASSLEPDRGGGNTIYF
j_gene: TRBJ1-1; abundance: .; d_gene: .; v_gene: TRBV19; CDR3nt: TGTGCCAGTAGTATAGATTCCTTTAGCACTGAAGCTTTCTTT; CDR3aa: CASSIDSFSTEAFF
j_gene: TRBJ2-2; abundance: .; d_gene: TRBD2; v_gene: TRBV10-3; CDR3nt: TGTGCCCCCGGGGGGGGACTAGCGAACACCGGGGAGCTGTTTTTT; CDR3aa: CAPGGGLANTGELFF
j_gene: TRBJ2-6; abundance: .; d_gene: TRBD1; v_gene: TRBV14; CDR3nt: TGTGCCAGCAGCCAAAACCGGGACAGGCCCATCTCTGGGGCCAACGTCCTGACTTTC; CDR3aa: CASSQNRDRPISGANVLTF
j_gene: TRBJ1-2; abundance: .; d_gene: .; v_gene: TRBV28; CDR3nt: TGTGCCAGCAGTTCCGCTCCTTCGGTAGGCTACACCTTC; CDR3aa: CASSSAPSVGYTF
j_gene: TRBJ1-3; abundance: .; d_gene: .; v_gene: TRBV5-1; CDR3nt: TGCGCCAGCAGCTCGACAGGCCTCTCTGGAAACACCATATATTTT; CDR3aa: CASSSTGLSGNTIYF
j_gene: TRBJ2-6; abundance: .; d_gene: .; v_gene: TRBV19; CDR3nt: TGTGCCAGTAGTACACAGTTCCCTCCTGGGGCCAACGTCCTGACTTTC; CDR3aa: CASSTQFPPGANVLTF
j_gene: TRBJ2-5; abundance: once; d_gene: .; v_gene: TRBV25-1; CDR3nt: TGTGCCAGCATGAAGATTAGAGGGACCCAGTACTTC; CDR3aa: CASMKIRGTQYF
j_gene: TRBJ1-6; abundance: .; d_gene: .; v_gene: TRBV13; CDR3nt: TGTGCCAGCAGCTCCCAAATTTCACCCCTCCACTTT; CDR3aa: CASSSQISPLHF
j_gene: TRBJ1-1; abundance: .; d_gene: .; v_gene: TRBV5-1; CDR3nt: TGCGCCAGCAGCTTGGGACACCTGAACACTGAAGCTTTCTTT; CDR3aa: CASSLGHLNTEAFF
j_gene: TRBJ2-5; abundance: .; d_gene: TRBD2; v_gene: TRBV7-2; CDR3nt: TGTGCCAGCAGCCCGGGACTAGCGGGGGGGCACAAGACCCAGTACTTC; CDR3aa: CASSPGLAGGHKTQYF